One T cell receptor (beta chain) is described in this entry. The specificity of this receptor is unknown. No base qualities exist here, and no much larger clone lies one base off it. The sample is drawn from a study of blood T cell repertoires in COVID-19 (dated by TCRdb to the early 2020s). Notes on the research overall: Samples from collaborators originated in the United States, Italy and Spain and spanned both the acute and convalescent phases of COVID-19. The prospective study material was composed of cDNA or gDNA derived from T cells, B-cell-depleted T cells, or PBMCs. Subjects who had been exposed to COVID-19, were actively infected with it, or had recovered from it provided the deeply sampled blood TCRbeta repertoires that made up the dataset. The repertoires were made available in a free public database intended to serve as a resource for research on the immune response to SARS-CoV-2. Samples were obtained from the ongoing ImmuneRACE study (first 160 participants) and from 1,254 subjects provided by 6 global collaborators. The sample metadata nearly always contained a de-identified subject ID, COVID-19 status, age in years and sex. Where HLA class I and class II types were available, the types were taken from metadata supplied by the sample provider, not from assay-based typing. Overall results and qualifications from the work: How much clinical and demographic metadata was included differed by source and by participant, and the metadata was provided uncurated.

In Seattle, one collaborating source enrolled patients while the infection was active and tracked those patients longitudinally over the course of disease. Whole blood was collected in K2EDTA tubes by collaborating institutions according to the institutions' own protocols. For TCRbeta analysis, collaborators shipped samples as frozen whole blood, isolated PBMCs, or DNA extracted from either of those sample types. The immunoSEQ Assay, a bias-controlled multiplex PCR, was used to amplify TCRbeta CDR3 regions from genomic DNA. Per the original workflow: Nucleated cell counts per sample were estimated from amplification of reference gene primers within the assay. To quantify the absolute abundance of each unique TCRbeta CDR3 rearrangement, sequence reads were collapsed and filtered. For each sample, productive Simpson clonality was calculated as the square root of Simpson's diversity index over productive rearrangements. TCRdb carries this immuneACCESS record with in-frame sequences only. Its versions omit some clonotypes, under half of them owing to an unresolved V gene in the studies checked, with the rest unexplained. V and J calls and clone size are copied from that table; D and trimming were computed from the DNA. The sample records about 96,000 clones, roughly 89% of which are singletons. The top ten clonotypes cover around 4.2% of the sample.

The germline ends are 16 bases apart after V is trimmed by 6 bases and J by 7 bases. The germline V gene provides CDR1 SNHLY and CDR2 FYNNEI. The CDR3 measures 13 amino acids from cysteine to phenylalanine. Only CDR3 DNA remains: 39 bases, in frame from the first base. Specimen: peripheral blood. The rearrangement combines TRBV2 with TRBJ2-7; TRBD2 is a possible D gene, resting on 5 matching bases. The receptor's source is a human donor with COVID-19, enrolled during active disease. The donor label of this sample is uncertain. The CDR3 region reads CASSRTLLGEQYF. The sequenced DNA: TGTGCCAGCAGCAGGACTCTTCTAGGGGAGCAGTACTTC.